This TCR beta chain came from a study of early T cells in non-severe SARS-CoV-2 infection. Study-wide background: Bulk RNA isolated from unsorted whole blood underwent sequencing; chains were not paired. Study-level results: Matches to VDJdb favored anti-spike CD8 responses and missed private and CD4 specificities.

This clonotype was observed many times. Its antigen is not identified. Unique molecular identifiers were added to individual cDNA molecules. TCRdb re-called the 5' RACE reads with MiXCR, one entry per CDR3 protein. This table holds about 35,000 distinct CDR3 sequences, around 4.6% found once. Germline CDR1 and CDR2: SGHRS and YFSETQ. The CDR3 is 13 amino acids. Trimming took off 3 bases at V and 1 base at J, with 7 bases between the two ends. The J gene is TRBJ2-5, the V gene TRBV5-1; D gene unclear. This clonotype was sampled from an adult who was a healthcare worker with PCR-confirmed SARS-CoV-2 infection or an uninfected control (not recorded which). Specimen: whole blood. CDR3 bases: TGCGCCAGCAGCTCCGGCCCCCAAGAGACCCAGTACTTC. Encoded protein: CASSSGPQETQYF.